The 13 T cell receptor beta chains below come from one sample, sequenced in a study of T-cell memory formation after mild COVID-19 (dated by TCRdb to about 2021). The library was made by 5' RACE. The instrument given in TCRdb is Illumina NovaSeq 6000. TCRdb reran the public reads through fastp at Q25 and MiXCR, keeping productive beta chains. Identical CDR3 proteins give one entry, which carries the most common genes and DNA. The sample data list approximately 150,000 distinct CDR3 sequences, and about 6.1% of these were observed just once. The ten largest account for approximately 2% of the sample. The source material was PBMCs or a T cell subset sorted from them (not recorded which). These receptor sequences come from an adult woman who had mild COVID-19 (a few samples of this study predate the infection). The sample titles of this study are shuffled in the database, so cell type and time point are left out; the donor was told from shared clones.

This clonotype was picked up many times. The V gene is TRBV5-4, the J gene TRBJ2-7, with 7 bases identical to TRBD2. CDR1 SGHNT and CDR2 YYREEE come from the germline V gene (reference sequence). With 2 bases clipped from V and 0 bases from J, the junction kept 5 bases outside the gene matches. The CDR3 extends over 15 amino acids. The CDR3 DNA reads TGTGCCAGCAGCTTTAGCGGGCCAACCTCCTACGAGCAGTACTTC. The encoded protein is CASSFSGPTSYEQYF.

At least ten counts were recorded for this clonotype. This chain joins TRBV12-3 or TRBV12-4 and TRBJ2-1; a weak D match, TRBD1 (5 bases). The V and J ends lost 6 bases and 10 bases respectively, with 16 bases between them. CDR3 length equals 13 residues. The CDR3 sequence is CASSLGTGLEQFF. CDR3 DNA: TGTGCCAGCAGCCTAGGCACAGGCCTCGAGCAGTTCTTC.

The genes are TRBV4-2 and TRBJ2-7, with 8 positions matching TRBD1. V lost 5 bases to trimming and J lost 5 bases; unmatched junction nucleotides: 14. The CDR3 sequence is 16 residues long. The germline gives CDR1 LGHNA, CDR2 YNFKEQ. CDR3: CASSARTGPFQNEQYF. In DNA, the CDR3 is TGTGCCAGCAGCGCTCGGACAGGGCCTTTCCAGAACGAGCAGTACTTC.

This clonotype was counted many times. As DNA, the CDR3 is TGTGCCAGCAGCCCGAAGATGGACAGGCGGGGGGCCAACGTCCTGACTTTC. It translates to CASSPKMDRRGANVLTF. V gene TRBV7-9 combines with J gene TRBJ2-6; TRBD1 matches at 7 bases. Trimming cost V 5 bases and J 4 bases; bases outside gene matches: 11. CDR1 is SEHNR, CDR2 FQNEAQ, per germline (reference sequence). The CDR3 has 17 amino acids.

The chain joins TRBV12-3 or TRBV12-4 to TRBJ2-5, with 8 bases fitting TRBD2. The CDR3 extends over 14 amino acids. The J segment lost 2 bases and the V segment lost 5 bases, leaving 4 bases of the junction unmatched. CDR3 in DNA: TGTGCCAGCAGTCGCGGGGGGAGTCAAGAGACCCAGTACTTC. Its translation is CASSRGGSQETQYF.

In its sample, this clonotype was seen many times. The chain employs TRBV7-9 and TRBJ2-3; 15 nucleotides align to TRBD2. CDR1 is SEHNR, CDR2 FQNEAQ, per germline (reference sequence). The trim removed 5 bases at V and 6 bases at J, leaving 6 bases unmatched. CDR3 length: 16 amino acids. In DNA, the CDR3 is TGTGCCAGCAGCGGCGGGACTAGCGGGGGGCGGGATACGCAGTATTTT. Its protein product is CASSGGTSGGRDTQYF.

This clonotype has a count of ten or more. The J gene is TRBJ2-3, the V gene TRBV5-1, with TRBD1 matching 8 bases. The V and J ends lost 0 bases and 5 bases, in that order; junction bases with no gene match: 2. The CDR3 is 14 residues long. CDR1 and CDR2 (germline): SGHRS, YFSETQ. The CDR3 sequence is CASSLGQGRDTQYF. CDR3 DNA: TGCGCCAGCAGCTTGGGACAGGGGAGAGATACGCAGTATTTT.

The sample holds a few counts of this clonotype. In DNA form, the CDR3 reads TGTGCCAGCAGTTTACGAGCGCAGGGGCCTAAGGGCTACACCTTC. This translates into CASSLRAQGPKGYTF. J is TRBJ1-2 and V is TRBV12-3 or TRBV12-4, with D possibly being TRBD1 (6 bases). The V end was cut by 2 bases, the J end by 8 bases, with 18 bases between. The CDR3 loop spans 15 amino acids.

This clonotype was counted many times. The V call is TRBV27, the J call TRBJ1-2; 10 nucleotides align to TRBD1. V was clipped by 7 bases and J by 0 bases; unmatched bases: 8. CDR3 length: 16 amino acids. CDR1 MNHEY and CDR2 SMNVEV come from the germline V gene (reference sequence). The CDR3 sequence: CASNPGQGRANYGYTF. The CDR3 region has the DNA TGTGCCAGCAATCCGGGACAGGGGAGAGCTAACTATGGCTACACCTTC.

The V gene is TRBV6-5, the J gene TRBJ1-1; the D gene is possibly TRBD1 (6 bases). CDR1 and CDR2 (germline): MNHEY, SVGAGI. The ends were cut back, 7 bases at V and 1 base at J, with 13 bases in the middle. The CDR3 runs to 14 residues. CDR3 residues: CASTLGAQNTEAFF. In nucleotides, the CDR3 is TGTGCCAGCACCCTGGGGGCGCAGAACACTGAAGCTTTCTTT.

This clonotype came up a few times. The chain combines TRBV7-2 with TRBJ2-3; maybe TRBD1 (6 bases). The CDR3 is 16 amino acids. Germline V lookup: CDR1 SGHTA, CDR2 FQGNSA. V lost 5 bases and J lost 0, with 15 bases in between. CDR3 residues: CASSRDRSVSTDTQYF. The CDR3 region has the DNA TGTGCCAGCAGCCGCGACAGGTCCGTTAGCACAGATACGCAGTATTTT.

The chain joins TRBV7-9 to TRBJ2-1, with TRBD1 identical over 9 bases. CDR3 size: 17 residues. The germline gives CDR1 SEHNR, CDR2 FQNEAQ (reference sequence). J gave up 3 bases and V 2 bases, and 8 bases lay outside the gene matches. CDR3 DNA: TGTGCCAGCAGCTTAACCGGGGACAGGGTAAGCTACAATGAGCAGTTCTTC. This translates into CASSLTGDRVSYNEQFF.

J is TRBJ1-5 and V is TRBV6-5; D is uncertain. The V and J ends lost 8 bases and 0 bases respectively, with 8 bases between them. The CDR3 is 13 amino acids. Germline V gives CDR1 MNHEY, CDR2 SVGAGI. Written as DNA, the CDR3 is TGTGCCAGCGGCCGGGTTAGCAATCAGCCCCAGCATTTT. This sequence encodes CASGRVSNQPQHF.